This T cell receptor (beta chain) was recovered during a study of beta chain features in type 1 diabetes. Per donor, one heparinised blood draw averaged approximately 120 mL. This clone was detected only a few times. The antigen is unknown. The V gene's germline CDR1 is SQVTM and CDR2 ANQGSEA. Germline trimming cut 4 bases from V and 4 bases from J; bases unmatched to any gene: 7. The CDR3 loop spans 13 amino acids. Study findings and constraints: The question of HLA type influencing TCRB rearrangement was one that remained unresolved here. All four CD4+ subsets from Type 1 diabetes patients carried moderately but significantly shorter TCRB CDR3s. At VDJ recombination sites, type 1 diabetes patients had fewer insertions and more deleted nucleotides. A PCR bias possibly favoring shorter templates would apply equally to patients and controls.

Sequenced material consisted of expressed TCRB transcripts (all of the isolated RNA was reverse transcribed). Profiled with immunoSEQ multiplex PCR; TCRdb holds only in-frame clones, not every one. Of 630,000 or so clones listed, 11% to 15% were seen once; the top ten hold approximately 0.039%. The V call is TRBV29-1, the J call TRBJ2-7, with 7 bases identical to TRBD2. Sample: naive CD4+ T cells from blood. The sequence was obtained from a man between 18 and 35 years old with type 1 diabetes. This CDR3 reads CSVAGLGLYEQYF. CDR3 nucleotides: TGCAGCGTTGCAGGACTAGGATTATACGAGCAGTACTTC.